Listed below are T cell receptor beta chains from one sample, sequenced in a study of blood T cell repertoires in COVID-19. This table comes from immunoSEQ multiplex PCR, and its TCRdb copy is limited to in-frame clones, with some not included. The sample holds fewer than 400,000 clones, roughly 90% seen once. Input material: PBMCs or T cells enriched from blood (not recorded which). These receptors were obtained from a woman aged 25-40 years who had recovered from COVID-19. Each CDR3 is given without its conserved first and last residue. The size of a clone is reported for some rows only, either as once, few or many, or as a class for expanded clones.

clone_size v_call cdr3_aa
few TRBV27 ASSELTTGGEQF
- TRBV28 ASSSRDRGREDQPQH
- TRBV5-4 ASSPDSSYNSPLH
- TRBV30 AGTGQLNSPLH
- TRBV7-6 ASGSGGGGGYGYT
- TRBV27 ASSPTEGSPGKLF
- TRBV28 ASSPTTSPGYT
- TRBV5-6 ASSSARWRLNTEAF
- TRBV11-1 ASSLGGSGGLEQY
- TRBV7-3 ASSLSGGAKGEQF
- TRBV6-5 ASSFGSLYEQY
once TRBV7-9 ASSSPPGTGSTDTQY
- TRBV6-5 ASSYSGQFPNYGYT
- TRBV25-1 ASSELGDRERQF
- TRBV7-9 ASSLSDSGFRGYT
- TRBV11-3 ASSLDVTSGTGTNEQF
- TRBV6-5 ASSYGRVHSYEQY
- TRBV6-2/TRBV6-3 ASSLSPWRGAYNEQF
- TRBV11-3 ASQPPWLAGGPSENYEQY
once TRBV7-9 ASSLVTGKKSYEQY
- TRBV7-2 ASSLAAASGREQY
- TRBV7-9 ASSSQGGDTEAF
- TRBV28 ASSGGHLSGTEAF
once TRBV5-1 ASSLRSRGEQF
- TRBV5-1 ASSNPGTGDEKLF
once TRBV7-6 ASSLTTSGVADTQY
- TRBV28 ASSPLGTGPPDTQY
once TRBV20-1 SAETGLGQF
- TRBV9 ASSVGAGLDEQF
- TRBV28 ASSAGGRNSPLH
- TRBV6-5 ASSYGARYGYT
- TRBV7-2 ASSLIGGANVRYT